The 9 T cell receptor beta chains reported below all come from one sample, sequenced in a study of T cells in Graves' hyperthyroidism and ophthalmopathy. TCR beta CDR3 region amplification was performed from RNA transcripts. A set of HTBI primers served as the primers for a first-round RT-PCR of the TCR CDR3. TCRdb re-analysed the multiplex PCR reads in MiXCR, keeping a single row per CDR3 protein. The table records some 460,000 distinct CDR3 sequences, 15% to 19% of them present only once. Sequencing was done on a sample of blood. These receptors were collected from a woman between 18 and 29 years old with Graves' hyperthyroidism.

This clonotype was picked up many times. The chain has TRBV20-1 and TRBJ2-7; no definite D call. The germline CDR1 and CDR2 sequences are DFQATT and SNEGSKA (reference sequence). The CDR3 is made up of 13 amino acids. Between the trimmed V and J ends, which lost 3 bases and 1 base, there was a span of 10 bases. CDR3 residues: CSARPRTSYEQYF. The CDR3 DNA reads as TGCAGTGCTAGGCCCCGGACGTCCTACGAGCAGTACTTC.

This clonotype was picked up a small number of times. The genes are TRBV14 and TRBJ2-3; TRBD2 matches 10 bases. The V and J ends lost 2 bases and 6 bases, in that order; junction bases with no gene match: 14. CDR3 length: 18 residues. CDR1 and CDR2 from the germline V gene are SGHDN and FVKESK. In DNA form, the CDR3 reads TGTGCCAGCAGCCAAATAGGGAGCGGGAGGGCTTCCACGGATACGCAGTATTTT. Translating gives CASSQIGSGRASTDTQYF.

The rearrangement uses TRBV20-1 and TRBJ2-7; 8 nucleotides match TRBD2. Germline values: CDR1 DFQATT, CDR2 SNEGSKA (reference sequence). The CDR3 extends over 14 amino acids. J lost 2 bases, V lost 3 bases, and 6 bases had no gene match. CDR3 coding DNA: TGCAGTGCTAGTTCCCCCGGGGGGGCCTACGAGCAGTACTTC. It is translated as CSASSPGGAYEQYF.

This clonotype was detected ten times or more. The genes are TRBV9 and TRBJ2-1; 12 bases fit TRBD2. The germline V gene has CDR1 SGDLS and CDR2 YYNGEE. V lost 2 bases and J lost 6; bases outside the gene matches: 6. The CDR3 sequence is 16 residues long. The CDR3 is CASSVSSGRAFNEQFF. As DNA, the CDR3 is TGTGCCAGCAGCGTCTCTAGCGGGAGGGCCTTCAATGAGCAGTTCTTC.

In the case of this clonotype: A read error may be the cause here, since a much bigger clone is one base away. The chain joins TRBV11-3 to TRBJ2-1; 7 positions agree with TRBD2. Germline V gives CDR1 SGHNT, CDR2 YENEEA. V shed 1 base, J shed 3 bases, and the junction held 3 bases outside the gene matches. The CDR3 totals 15 residues. CDR3 loop: CASSLGGSIYNEQFF. As DNA, the CDR3 is TGTGCCAGCAGCTTAGGCGGGAGTATCTACAATGAGCAGTTCTTC.

Many counts were recorded for this clonotype. This chain uses TRBV12-3 or TRBV12-4 with TRBJ1-6; D is possibly TRBD1 (5 bases). Trimming stripped 4 bases from V and 6 bases from J, with 10 bases between. The CDR3 totals 14 residues. CDR3 residues: CASSSGTSNSPLHF. The CDR3 coding sequence is TGTGCCAGCAGTTCCGGGACTTCTAATTCACCCCTCCACTTT.

This clonotype is a singleton in its sample. This chain joins TRBV27 and TRBJ2-7, with D possibly being TRBD2 (7 bases). The germline V and J ends were trimmed by 6 bases and 7 bases, with 16 bases remaining between them. The V gene's germline CDR1 is MNHEY and CDR2 SMNVEV (reference sequence). This CDR3 spans 13 amino acids. CDR3 coding DNA: TGTGCCAGCAGGAAGGGGGAGGGCCGAGAGCAGTACTTC. Translating it yields CASRKGEGREQYF.

This clonotype was observed a handful of times. The chain employs TRBV25-1 and TRBJ1-4; 8 bases line up with TRBD1. CDR3 size: 13 residues. Germline CDR1 MGHDK, CDR2 SYGVNS. V lost 4 bases and J lost 8; bases outside the gene matches: 3. In DNA form, the CDR3 reads TGTGCCAGCAGTGGGGGACAGGAAGAAAAACTGTTTTTT. Translating gives CASSGGQEEKLFF.

This clonotype was recorded a few times. The genes are TRBV7-6 and TRBJ1-2, with no clear D. Deletions cut 1 base from V and 7 bases from J, with 4 bases between. This CDR3 has 11 amino acids. CDR1 SGHVS and CDR2 FNYEAQ come from the germline V gene. The CDR3 here is CASSLESGYTF. CDR3 bases: TGTGCCAGCAGCTTAGAAAGTGGCTACACCTTC. Using reference TRBV7-6 and TRBJ1-2 for the parts outside the CDR3, the full variable domain is GAGVSQSPRYKVTKRGQDVALRCDPISGHVSLYWYRQALGQGPEFLTYFNYEAQQDKSGLPNDRFSAERPEGSISTLTIQRTEQRDSAMYRCASSLESGYTFGSGTRLTVV.